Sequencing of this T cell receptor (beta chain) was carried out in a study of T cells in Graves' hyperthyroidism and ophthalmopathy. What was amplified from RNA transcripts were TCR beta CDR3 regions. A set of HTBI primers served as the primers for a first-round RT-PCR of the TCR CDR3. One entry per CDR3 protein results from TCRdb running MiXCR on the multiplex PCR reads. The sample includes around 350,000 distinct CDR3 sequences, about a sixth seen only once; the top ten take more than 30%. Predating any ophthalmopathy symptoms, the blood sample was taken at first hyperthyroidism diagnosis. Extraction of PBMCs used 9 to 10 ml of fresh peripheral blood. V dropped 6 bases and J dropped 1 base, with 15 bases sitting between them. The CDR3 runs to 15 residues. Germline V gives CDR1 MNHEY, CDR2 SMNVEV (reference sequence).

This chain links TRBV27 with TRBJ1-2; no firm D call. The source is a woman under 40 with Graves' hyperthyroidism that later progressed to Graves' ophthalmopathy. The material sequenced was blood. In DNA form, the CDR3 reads TGTGCCAGCAGCACTTTAGGAAACTTTAACTATGGCTACACCTTC. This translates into CASSTLGNFNYGYTF.